This T cell receptor beta chain was sequenced in a study of vaccination effects on CD4 cells after COVID-19. The wider study: Two recovered convalescent patients were sampled 16 days and one week pre-vaccination. Peptides at 8.5 to 10 ug/ml and IL-2 at 9 to 10 IU/ml were added to some 2 million PBMC per well.

Profiling relied on immunoSEQ multiplex PCR, and the TCRdb table lists in-frame clones only, not all of them. Among tens of thousands of clones, approximately 78% were seen once, and the ten largest hold around 21%. This CDR3 comprises 11 residues. V gave up 5 bases and J gave up 9 bases, with 8 bases separating them. CDR1 is LGHNT, CDR2 FRNRAP, per germline. The study, taken as a whole, reports: Vaccine- and infection-induced clones showed marked clonal contraction late following vaccination.

Concerning this clone: Antigen: not known.

Cultured cells yielded isolated CD4+ T cells after less than 11 days. By PCR, the person was confirmed to have had SARS-CoV-2 infection between March and December 2020. The gene calls are TRBV12-5 and TRBJ1-5, with D uncertain. The specimen comprised CD4+ T cells from PBMCs cultured without peptide, sampled before COVID-19 vaccination. The receptor was derived from a human donor who had a prior SARS-CoV-2 infection. The CDR3 DNA reads as TGTGCTAGTGGTGACCGTCGGCCCCAGCATTTT. This translates into CASGDRRPQHF.